The 32 T cell receptor beta chains presented below share a single source sample, sequenced in a study of T-cell memory formation after mild COVID-19. TCRdb analysed the 5' RACE reads with MiXCR anew, one entry per CDR3 protein. The sample includes 150,000 to 200,000 distinct CDR3 sequences, 20% to 25% seen only once; the top ten take around 23%. Sample: PBMCs or a T cell subset sorted from them (not recorded which). These receptors were taken from an adult woman who had mild COVID-19 (a few samples of this study predate the infection). Cell type and time point are not known.

The sample holds a few counts of this clonotype. The chain couples TRBV11-2 to TRBJ1-1; D uncertain. Germline CDR1 and CDR2: SGHAT and FQNNGV. Trimming left V 1 base short and J 6 bases short, with 9 bases between. The CDR3 runs to 13 residues. The CDR3, as DNA: TGTGCCAGCAGCTTAGCGGCAGGTCCTGAAGCTTTCTTT. Encoded protein: CASSLAAGPEAFF.

This clonotype came up many times. The chain carries TRBV6-2 or TRBV6-3 and TRBJ2-1; D is uncertain. V was shortened by 2 bases and J by 10 bases, with 9 bases between the two germline ends. CDR3 length equals 12 residues. The germline gives CDR1 MNHEY, CDR2 SVGEGT. CDR3 region: CASSYGGTEQFF. Here the CDR3 DNA reads TGTGCCAGCAGTTACGGCGGAACAGAGCAGTTCTTC.

V is TRBV9 and J is TRBJ2-1; a weak D match, TRBD2 (7 bases). This CDR3 comprises 16 residues. Looked up from germline, CDR1 is SGDLS and CDR2 is YYNGEE. V dropped 0 bases and J dropped 7 bases, with 17 bases sitting between them. This chain's CDR3 is CASSVDSAGADNEQFF. In DNA, the CDR3 is TGTGCCAGCAGCGTAGATAGTGCGGGGGCCGATAATGAGCAGTTCTTC.

The chain uses TRBV19 and TRBJ2-7; D gene ambiguous. V was shortened by 4 bases and J by 3 bases, with 19 bases between the two germline ends. This CDR3 comprises 16 residues. The germline V gene encodes CDR1 LNHDA and CDR2 SQIVND (reference sequence). The CDR3 region is CASSNPATRYHYEQYF. The CDR3 nucleotides are TGTGCCAGTAGTAACCCGGCCACTCGGTACCACTACGAGCAGTACTTC.

This chain links TRBV15 with TRBJ1-2; D ambiguous. Germline lookup yields CDR1 LNHNV and CDR2 YYDKDF (reference sequence). CDR3 length equals 13 residues. Trimming shortened V by 5 bases and J by 5 bases, and 12 bases separated the two germline ends. The CDR3 DNA is TGTGCCACCAGCGCAGGAAACCTTTATGGCTACACCTTC. Its protein product is CATSAGNLYGYTF.

V and J are TRBV12-3 or TRBV12-4 and TRBJ2-2; tentative D call: TRBD2 (5 bases). Trimming shortened V by 3 bases and J by 7 bases, and 12 bases separated the two germline ends. The CDR3 covers 14 residues. The CDR3 DNA sequence: TGTGCCAGCAGTTTTGGCGGGTTCGGCGGGGAGCTGTTTTTT. Amino acids: CASSFGGFGGELFF.

This clonotype was counted only a few times. The V and J genes are TRBV6-5 and TRBJ2-5, with 9 bases aligning to TRBD1. The CDR3 has 17 amino acids. Germline V gene data show CDR1 as MNHEY and CDR2 as SVGAGI. J was trimmed by 6 bases and V by 6 bases; bases with no gene match: 17. The CDR3 DNA follows: TGTGCCAGCAGCCCCCTCATTCGGGACAGGGAAGGAAAGACCCAGTACTTC. Amino acids: CASSPLIRDREGKTQYF.

This clonotype was seen more than once but under ten times. This rearrangement joins TRBV29-1 to TRBJ2-7; maybe TRBD2 (6 bases). V was cut by 5 bases and J by 2 bases, with 16 bases left in between. CDR1 SQVTM and CDR2 ANQGSEA come from the germline V gene. The CDR3 loop spans 14 amino acids. The CDR3, as DNA: TGCAGCGTTAGTCGACAGCGGGCGACCTACGAGCAGTACTTC. It encodes CSVSRQRATYEQYF.

This clonotype was observed a handful of times. The chain has TRBV9 and TRBJ2-3; D is unresolved. Trimming stripped 1 base from V and 2 bases from J, with 8 bases between. Germline CDR1 and CDR2: SGDLS and YYNGEE. The length of the CDR3 is 14 residues. The CDR3 region is CASSVMGHTDTQYF. The DNA of the CDR3 is TGTGCCAGCAGCGTAATGGGCCACACAGATACGCAGTATTTT.

This chain joins TRBV7-9 and TRBJ2-3, with 9 bases lining up with TRBD2. The CDR3 totals 15 residues. Germline V gives CDR1 SEHNR, CDR2 FQNEAQ (reference sequence). Trimming at V came to 3 bases and at J to 2 bases, leaving 3 bases not matched to a gene. The CDR3 is CASSFSGGDTDTQYF. The CDR3 DNA reads as TGTGCCAGCAGCTTTAGCGGGGGAGACACAGATACGCAGTATTTT.

This clonotype was recorded a few times. J is TRBJ1-4 and V is TRBV30, with no clear D. Trimming shortened V by 4 bases and J by 4 bases, and 10 bases separated the two germline ends. Germline lookup yields CDR1 GTSNPN and CDR2 SVGIG (reference sequence). This CDR3 has 13 amino acids. The CDR3 DNA reads TGTGCCTGGACTTTGGGGATTAATGAAAAACTGTTTTTT. Amino acid sequence: CAWTLGINEKLFF.

This clonotype was counted between two and nine times. This chain links TRBV9 with TRBJ2-1; D perhaps matches TRBD2 (5 bases). Germline CDR1 is SGDLS and CDR2 is YYNGEE. Trimming removed 4 bases at V and 9 bases at J, with 11 bases between. The CDR3 is 12 residues long. The CDR3 sequence: CASSPVGGEQFF. The CDR3 coding sequence is TGTGCCAGCAGCCCCGTCGGAGGTGAGCAGTTCTTC.

The table lists this clonotype with a few counts. The chain is built from TRBV7-3 and TRBJ2-1; D is possibly TRBD2 (5 bases). CDR3 length: 16 residues. The V gene lost 5 bases and the J gene lost 0 bases, with 14 bases spanning the gap. Germline CDR1 and CDR2: SGHTA and FQGTGA. CDR3 coding DNA: TGTGCCAGCAGCCCCATGGGTGGGAGCTCCTACAATGAGCAGTTCTTC. The encoded protein is CASSPMGGSSYNEQFF.

This clonotype was observed a handful of times. This chain links TRBV11-2 with TRBJ2-1; TRBD2 matches at 8 bases. With V trimmed by 5 bases and J by 5 bases, 8 bases remained unmatched. In germline, CDR1 is SGHAT, CDR2 FQNNGV. This CDR3 is built from 15 residues. CDR3 region: CASSRGGRSNNEQFF. CDR3 bases: TGTGCCAGCAGCCGGGGGGGAAGGTCCAACAATGAGCAGTTCTTC.

The chain has TRBV24-1 and TRBJ2-7; D is unresolved. Deletions cut 4 bases from V and 0 bases from J, with 24 bases between. Germline CDR1 is KGHDR and CDR2 is SFDVKD. The CDR3 has 19 amino acids. The DNA of the CDR3 is TGTGCCACCAGTGACAAGAACGACCCGGACGGTTGTGTCTCCTACGAGCAGTACTTC. It yields the protein CATSDKNDPDGCVSYEQYF.

This clonotype was seen a few times. The chain uses TRBV29-1 and TRBJ1-2, with D possibly TRBD1 on 5 matching bases. Trimming cost V 3 bases and J 7 bases, with 12 bases left between them. There are 12 residues in the CDR3. Germline loops: CDR1 SQVTM, CDR2 ANQGSEA. As DNA, the CDR3 is TGCAGCGTTGATTTGCAGGGTCTTGGCTACACCTTC. Translated, it gives CSVDLQGLGYTF.

This clonotype was observed a handful of times. The CDR3 coding sequence is TGCGCCAGCAGCCCCACCCGGGCAGCGGAGGGAGGAAAGACCCAGTACTTC. Its protein is CASSPTRAAEGGKTQYF. This chain connects TRBV5-1 to TRBJ2-5, with a possible D match to TRBD2 (6 bases). Germline-derived CDR1 and CDR2 are SGHRS and YFSETQ. There are 17 residues in the CDR3. The germline V and J ends were trimmed by 4 bases and 6 bases, with 25 bases remaining between them.

The chain uses TRBV6-2 or TRBV6-3 and TRBJ2-1, with 10 bases aligning to TRBD2. The CDR3 is made up of 15 amino acids. V shed 6 bases, J shed 7 bases, and the junction held 9 bases outside the gene matches. Germline V gene sequence: CDR1 MNHEY, CDR2 SVGEGT. Here the CDR3 reads CASSRLAGETNEQFF. DNA of the CDR3: TGTGCCAGCAGCCGGCTAGCGGGAGAGACGAATGAGCAGTTCTTC.

This clonotype turned up a few times. The chain has TRBV6-5 and TRBJ2-5; D is possibly TRBD1 or TRBD2 (5 bases each). Germline V gene lookup returns CDR1 MNHEY and CDR2 SVGAGI. Trimming took off 4 bases at V and 4 bases at J, with 13 bases between the two ends. The CDR3 contains 14 residues. The CDR3 DNA sequence: TGTGCCAGCAGTTCCCATGGGACGGTAGAGACCCAGTACTTC. Protein product: CASSSHGTVETQYF.

The CDR3 DNA is TGTGCCAGCAGCTCGACAGGGGGCAGAGTCACTGAAGCTTTCTTT. This codes for CASSSTGGRVTEAFF. The chain uses TRBV7-9 and TRBJ1-1; 10 bases agree with TRBD1. The CDR3 loop spans 15 amino acids. Germline loops: CDR1 SEHNR, CDR2 FQNEAQ (reference sequence). After removal of 4 bases from V and 4 bases from J, the junction contained 6 bases not matched to a gene.

This clonotype came up a few times. The chain has TRBV27 and TRBJ2-7; tentative D call: TRBD1 (6 bases). Trimming took off 3 bases at V and 3 bases at J, with 12 bases between the two ends. The CDR3 runs to 14 residues. From germline, CDR1 is MNHEY and CDR2 SMNVEV (reference sequence). The CDR3 sequence: CASSFSGQFYEQYF. CDR3 coding DNA: TGTGCCAGCAGTTTCTCAGGACAGTTCTACGAGCAGTACTTC.

This clonotype was observed a few times. The chain's CDR3 is CASSFGQGINQPQHF. Written as DNA, the CDR3 is TGTGCCAGCAGCTTCGGCCAGGGGATCAATCAGCCCCAGCATTTT. The J gene is TRBJ1-5, the V gene TRBV5-6; TRBD1 is a possible D gene (6 bases). The CDR3 sequence is 15 residues long. Germline loops: CDR1 SGHDT, CDR2 YYEEEE. V was trimmed by 2 bases and J by 3 bases, leaving 12 bases between them. The whole variable domain, remainder taken from reference TRBV5-6 and TRBJ1-5, is DAGVTQSPTHLIKTRGQQVTLRCSPKSGHDTVSWYQQALGQGPQFIFQYYEEEERQRGNFPDRFSGHQFPNYSSELNVNALLLGDSALYLCASSFGQGINQPQHFGDGTRLSIL.

The V and J genes are TRBV7-9 and TRBJ1-1; D remains unclear. Trimming took off 6 bases at V and 7 bases at J, with 12 bases between the two ends. The germline gives CDR1 SEHNR, CDR2 FQNEAQ (reference sequence). The CDR3 contains 12 residues. The chain's CDR3 is CASRTGLDEAFF. The CDR3 DNA is TGTGCCAGCAGAACCGGACTGGATGAAGCTTTCTTT.

The chain joins TRBV7-6 to TRBJ2-1; a possible D gene is TRBD1 (6 bases). CDR3 length: 15 residues. Trimming removed 1 base at V and 7 bases at J, with 14 bases between. Germline V CDR1 and CDR2: SGHVS, FNYEAQ. In DNA form, the CDR3 reads TGTGCCAGCAGCTTAGGACAGGTTTTAGTAAATGAGCAGTTCTTC. It is translated as CASSLGQVLVNEQFF.

This clonotype was counted at least ten times. The rearrangement links TRBV7-2 to TRBJ2-1; TRBD2 is a possible D gene (6 bases). V lost 8 bases and J lost 8, with 13 bases in between. CDR1 and CDR2 from the germline V gene are SGHTA and FQGNSA. This CDR3 comprises 12 residues. The CDR3, as DNA: TGTGCCAGCGGACTACCTAGGGATGAGCAGTTCTTC. This translates into CASGLPRDEQFF.

The sample holds one count of this clonotype. The V call is TRBV12-3 or TRBV12-4, the J call TRBJ1-5; maybe TRBD1 (5 bases). This CDR3 contains 13 residues. Trimming removed 2 bases at V and 6 bases at J, with 8 bases between. CDR3 sequence (DNA): TGTGCCAGCAGTTTAATTCAGGGTCAGCCCCAGCATTTT. Protein product: CASSLIQGQPQHF.

The chain carries TRBV5-1 and TRBJ2-1, with 12 bases aligning to TRBD2. The CDR3 runs 15 residues. Per the germline V gene, CDR1 is SGHRS and CDR2 is YFSETQ. Trimming took 4 bases from V and 9 from J; bases not matched to a gene: 8. Here the CDR3 reads CASSPTSGSLIEQFF. The CDR3 region has the DNA TGCGCCAGCAGCCCGACTAGCGGGAGTCTTATTGAGCAGTTCTTC.

The gene calls are TRBV7-2 and TRBJ2-1; TRBD2 aligns across 11 bases. Germline V gene sequence: CDR1 SGHTA, CDR2 FQGNSA. V was clipped by 4 bases and J by 8 bases; unmatched bases: 7. The CDR3 sequence is 15 residues long. The CDR3 protein is CASSSLAGVYYEQFF. CDR3 sequence (DNA): TGTGCCAGCAGCTCACTAGCGGGAGTATACTATGAGCAGTTCTTC.

This clonotype was counted a few times. V gene TRBV5-1 combines with J gene TRBJ2-7; TRBD1 aligns across 10 bases. CDR1 is SGHRS and CDR2 is YFSETQ in the germline V gene. J was trimmed by 2 bases and V by 4 bases; bases with no gene match: 6. The CDR3 totals 15 residues. CDR3 in amino acids: CASSIGQGVTYEQYF. CDR3 nucleotides: TGCGCCAGCAGCATCGGACAGGGGGTCACCTACGAGCAGTACTTC.

V usage is TRBV7-9 and J usage is TRBJ1-1; D is unclear. The ends were cut back, 10 bases at V and 0 bases at J, with 21 bases in the middle. Germline CDR1 SEHNR, CDR2 FQNEAQ (reference sequence). The CDR3 contains 16 residues. CDR3 loop: CATGPPFGSMNTEAFF. The DNA of the CDR3 is TGTGCCACCGGGCCCCCGTTCGGCAGTATGAACACTGAAGCTTTCTTT.

V and J are TRBV29-1 and TRBJ1-2; 7 bases match TRBD1. The germline V gene encodes CDR1 SQVTM and CDR2 ANQGSEA. V was clipped by 3 bases and J by 5 bases; unmatched bases: 6. The CDR3 runs to 13 residues. CDR3 DNA: TGCAGCGTTGACACAGGGGAAGGGTATGGCTACACCTTC. The encoded protein is CSVDTGEGYGYTF.

The CDR3: CASGPERELFLTGELFF. The CDR3 DNA sequence: TGTGCTAGTGGCCCTGAAAGGGAGTTGTTTTTGACCGGGGAGCTGTTTTTT. The chain carries TRBV12-5 and TRBJ2-2, with D maybe TRBD2 (5 bases). The germline V gene has CDR1 LGHNT and CDR2 FRNRAP. The ends were cut back, 6 bases at V and 5 bases at J, with 22 bases in the middle. The CDR3 covers 17 residues.